The present entry profiles one T cell receptor (beta chain) with its context. These data originate in a study of human T cells and chemical hapten exposure. In TCRdb, the RACE reads were re-called with MiXCR into one record per CDR3 protein. Here the sample spans roughly 74,000 distinct CDR3 sequences, around 30% being singletons. CDR3 length equals 15 residues. V shed 2 bases, J shed 4 bases, and the junction held 6 bases outside the gene matches. The germline CDR1 and CDR2 sequences are DFQATT and SNEGSKA (reference sequence). Stated time point: patch test 1, 2 weeks after DPC sensitization. Treatment defined: therapeutic diphenylcyclopropenone sensitization with weekly scalp DPC.

The sample consisted of whole blood, taken in connection with sensitization to the hapten diphenylcyclopropenone (DPC). The chain couples TRBV20-1 to TRBJ2-1; the match to TRBD2 covers 9 bases. This TCR came from a middle-aged man with alopecia areata. Some clones in this sample may be carry-over from other donors' samples. This CDR3 reads CSARPSGRSYNEQFF. The CDR3 DNA reads TGCAGTGCTAGACCCAGCGGGAGGTCATACAATGAGCAGTTCTTC.